Listed here are 30 T cell receptor beta chains from one sample, sequenced in a study of low-dose radiotherapy and immunotherapy resistance in tumors. Time point defined: after trial treatment. The sample's treatment: LDRT plus nivolumab, ipilimumab, low-dose cyclophosphamide and aspirin (RACIN trial). Alpha and beta chains were covered, as first-strand cDNA relied on TRAV- and TRBV-specific primers. With a V-primer adapter and a constant-region primer, TCRs were amplified for about 20 PCR cycles. TCRdb re-derived calls from the reads in MiXCR, one entry per CDR3 protein. Found here are about 30,000 distinct CDR3 sequences, around 54% of them singletons; the top ten hold approximately 5.4%. Specimen: PBMCs, collected after low-dose radiotherapy plus immunotherapy. These receptors all stem from a male donor with gallbladder cancer.

The chain joins TRBV6-1 to TRBJ2-3; TRBD1 might be the D (5 bases). The V end was cut by 0 bases, the J end by 2 bases, with 9 bases between. This CDR3 has 15 residues. CDR1 is MNHNS, CDR2 SASEGT, per germline. CDR3 in amino acids: CASSEAQETTDTQYF. The CDR3 DNA sequence: TGTGCCAGCAGTGAAGCACAGGAGACCACAGATACGCAGTATTTT.

This clonotype was detected many times. The chain links TRBV21-1 to TRBJ1-5; the table's D gene call, TRBD1, was not cross checked with the DNA. TRBV21-1 corresponds to a pseudogene. The CDR3 is 17 amino acids. The CDR3 loop is CASSKGWDSYSNQPQHF. The CDR3 DNA follows: TGTGCCAGCAGCAAAGGTTGGGACAGCTATAGCAATCAGCCCCAGCATTTT.

As to this clonotype: No DNA is shown, since the ends of the CDR3 on it are uncertain; the CDR3 is the one TCRdb lists. The V gene is TRBV6-5, the J gene TRBJ2-2; the tabulated D call, TRBD2, remains unverified against the DNA. Germline V gene lookup returns CDR1 MNHEY and CDR2 SVGAGI. The CDR3 contains 15 residues when both ends are counted. This CDR3 reads CASIASGSIGELFFF.

This clonotype was seen at least ten times. The chain recombines TRBV14 with TRBJ2-5; D uncertain. The germline V and J ends were trimmed by 1 base and 7 bases, with 4 bases remaining between them. CDR3 length equals 11 residues. Germline V gene data show CDR1 as SGHDN and CDR2 as FVKESK. The DNA for the CDR3 is TGTGCCAGCAGCCAAGGGTCGACCCAGTACTTC. It is translated as CASSQGSTQYF.

This clonotype has a count of ten or more. The J gene is TRBJ2-1, the V gene TRBV7-6, with TRBD1 as a possible D gene (5 bases). CDR3 length: 14 residues. Deletions cut 1 base from V and 8 bases from J, with 12 bases between. Germline CDR1 and CDR2: SGHVS and FNYEAQ. The CDR3 DNA follows: TGTGCCAGCAGCTTAGAGCCTACAGGCGATGAGCAGTTCTTC. Translation gives CASSLEPTGDEQFF.

This clonotype rates as medium-sized. The chain recombines TRBV29-1 with TRBJ2-7; TRBD2 aligns across 14 bases. Germline V lookup: CDR1 SQVTM, CDR2 ANQGSEA. The CDR3 has 13 amino acids. With V trimmed by 4 bases and J by 6 bases, 2 bases remained unmatched. The CDR3 DNA reads as TGCAGCGTTGCGGGACTAGCGGGAGCCGAGCAGTACTTC. Its protein is CSVAGLAGAEQYF.

With regard to this clonotype: This sequence is one base from a far larger clone and is likely a read error. This chain connects TRBV6-1 to TRBJ2-1; a weak D match, TRBD1 (5 bases). Trimming cost V 2 bases and J 13 bases, with 21 bases left between them. Germline CDR1 and CDR2: MNHNS and SASEGT. CDR3 length: 15 residues. The CDR3: CASSERQGTQETQFF. The CDR3 DNA is TGTGCCAGCAGTGAACGGCAGGGCACGCAAGAGACCCAGTTCTTC.

In its sample, this clonotype was seen once. This chain joins TRBV28 and TRBJ1-5; D is perhaps TRBD1 (6 bases). Germline V gene data show CDR1 as MDHEN and CDR2 as SYDVKM. V was clipped by 4 bases and J by 0 bases, with 10 bases between them. The CDR3 loop spans 15 amino acids. CDR3 DNA: TGTGCCAGCAGTTCCGGACAGATTAGCAATCAGCCCCAGCATTTT. Its protein product is CASSSGQISNQPQHF.

The chain is built from TRBV7-8 and TRBJ2-2; D not resolved. V was trimmed by 5 bases and J by 7 bases, leaving 14 bases between them. The CDR3 sequence is 14 residues long. Germline V lookup: CDR1 SGHVS, CDR2 FQNEAQ. This chain's CDR3 is CASSAQHVVGELFF. The CDR3 coding sequence is TGTGCCAGCAGCGCCCAACATGTGGTCGGGGAGCTGTTTTTT.

By its share, this clonotype is medium-sized. The chain is built from TRBV19 and TRBJ2-7; D might be TRBD1 (6 bases). The ends were cut back, 4 bases at V and 0 bases at J, with 7 bases in the middle. This CDR3 contains 13 residues. Germline values: CDR1 LNHDA, CDR2 SQIVND (reference sequence). CDR3 protein: CASSRTVSYEQYF. The CDR3 DNA sequence: TGTGCCAGTAGTAGGACAGTCTCCTACGAGCAGTACTTC.

Turning to this clonotype: This sequence is one base from a far larger clone and is likely a read error. Without the conserved terminal phenylalanine or tryptophan, this CDR3 likely stems from a read error. This sequence joins TRBV28 and TRBJ2-7, with 9 bases lining up with TRBD2. The germline V gene has CDR1 MDHEN and CDR2 SYDVKM. This CDR3 is built from 14 residues. V was pared by 8 bases and J by 3 bases, with 8 bases of the junction left unmatched. The CDR3 DNA sequence: TGTGCCAGCCTCCTAGCGGGGCTACACTACGAGCAGTACTTA. Encoded protein: CASLLAGLHYEQYL.

Only one count was recorded for this clonotype. The chain joins TRBV10-2 to TRBJ2-1; 8 positions match TRBD2. The CDR3 covers 13 residues. V lost 6 bases to trimming and J lost 9 bases; unmatched junction nucleotides: 7. The germline gives CDR1 WSHSY, CDR2 SAAADI. The chain's CDR3 is CASRPTSVGEQFF. Here the CDR3 DNA reads TGCGCCAGCAGACCGACTAGCGTGGGTGAGCAGTTCTTC.

About this clonotype: The DNA is left out, because the CDR3 cannot be placed on it with certainty; the CDR3 is given as TCRdb lists it. The V call is TRBV5-1, the J call TRBJ2-2; the D call in the table, TRBD1, was not verified against the DNA. The CDR3 contains 16 residues when both ends are counted. Per the germline V gene, CDR1 is SGHRS and CDR2 is YFSETQ. CDR3 sequence reads: CASSRGHPNTGELFFF.

The chain uses TRBV28 and TRBJ1-1; D is unclear. The germline gives CDR1 MDHEN, CDR2 SYDVKM. V lost 7 bases to trimming and J lost 5 bases, with 14 bases between them. The CDR3 has 13 residues. For the CDR3, the DNA is TGTGCCAGCAAACTGGGCCTTGGGACTGAAGCTTTCTTT. The encoded protein is CASKLGLGTEAFF. Using reference TRBV28 and TRBJ1-1 for the parts outside the CDR3, the full variable domain is DVKVTQSSRYLVKRTGEKVFLECVQDMDHENMFWYRQDPGLGLRLIYFSYDVKMKEKGDIPEGYSVSREKKERFSLILESASTNQTSMYLCASKLGLGTEAFFGQGTRLTVV.

Of note for this clonotype: A far larger clone differs by one base, so this is likely a read error. V usage is TRBV5-8 and J usage is TRBJ2-3, with 7 bases identical to TRBD1. The length of the CDR3 is 14 residues. Germline V gene lookup returns CDR1 SGHTS and CDR2 YDEGEE. The CDR3 DNA follows: TGTGCCAGCGGCTTAGGACAGGGCACAGATACGCAGTATTTT. Its translation: CASGLGQGTDTQYF.

In its sample, this clonotype is medium-sized. The J gene is TRBJ1-2, the V gene TRBV29-1; D is unclear. Germline V gene data show CDR1 as SQVTM and CDR2 as ANQGSEA. The CDR3 contains 13 residues. Between the trimmed V and J ends, which lost 5 bases and 6 bases, there was a span of 16 bases. CDR3 in DNA: TGCAGCGTTCAAAGTATGAGCGGGGATGGCTACACCTTC. Translating gives CSVQSMSGDGYTF.

A few counts support this clonotype. This chain uses TRBV2 with TRBJ2-1; D unresolved. CDR3 length equals 15 residues. CDR1 is SNHLY and CDR2 is FYNNEI in the germline V gene. V was pared by 1 base and J by 4 bases, with 11 bases between. DNA for the CDR3: TGTGCCAGCAGTGAAGATAGACGGTATTACAATGAGCAGTTCTTC. Encoded protein: CASSEDRRYYNEQFF.

This clonotype has a single count. The chain uses TRBV3-1 and TRBJ2-5; 7 bases map to TRBD1. The V gene end was trimmed by 5 bases and the J gene end by 9 bases; junction bases not matched to a gene: 15. CDR3 length: 15 amino acids. The germline V gene encodes CDR1 LGHDT and CDR2 YNNKEL (reference sequence). CDR3 loop: CASSYTGTVGAAQYF. CDR3 DNA: TGTGCCAGCAGCTACACCGGGACAGTGGGTGCGGCCCAGTACTTC.

As to this clonotype: This likely traces to a read error, being one base from a far larger clone. Because the CDR3 is missing its conserved closing phenylalanine or tryptophan, this is likely a read error. This sequence joins TRBV12-3 or TRBV12-4 and TRBJ2-3; D is possibly TRBD2 (6 bases). The CDR3 is made up of 15 amino acids. V gave up 4 bases and J gave up 0 bases, with 11 bases separating them. In DNA form, the CDR3 reads TGTGCCAGCAGTTCACCGGGGGATAGCACAGATACGCAGTATTTG. The encoded protein is CASSSPGDSTDTQYL.

This clonotype was seen many times. The V call is TRBV5-4, the J call TRBJ2-3; 10 bases map to TRBD2. Germline CDR1 SGHNT, CDR2 YYREEE (reference sequence). The CDR3 covers 16 residues. Germline trimming cut 4 bases from V and 4 bases from J; bases unmatched to any gene: 9. CDR3 bases: TGTGCCAGCAGCCTCCCCCCTAGCGGGGGCCCAGATACGCAGTATTTT. Its translation: CASSLPPSGGPDTQYF.

The chain employs TRBV6-2 or TRBV6-3 and TRBJ2-1; D remains unclear. Trimming removed 7 bases from V and 0 bases from J, with 16 bases in between. There are 16 residues in the CDR3. Germline V gene sequence: CDR1 MNHEY, CDR2 SVGEGT. The CDR3 bases are TGTGCCAGCACCGGACCCTCCGGCGACTCCTACAATGAGCAGTTCTTC. Protein product: CASTGPSGDSYNEQFF.

Comment on this clonotype: One base separates it from a far larger clone, so it is likely a read error. The chain joins TRBV2 to TRBJ2-7; D remains ambiguous. The CDR3 is 11 residues long. In germline, CDR1 is SNHLY, CDR2 FYNNEI. The germline V and J ends were trimmed by 4 bases and 7 bases, with 8 bases remaining between them. CDR3 in DNA: TGTGCCAGCAGTGGCCTCAATGAGCAGTACTTC. It specifies CASSGLNEQYF.

A few counts support this clonotype. The chain combines TRBV20-1 with TRBJ1-5, with 8 bases matching TRBD1. The CDR3 spans 15 residues. The V gene end was trimmed by 6 bases and the J gene end by 3 bases; junction bases not matched to a gene: 10. Germline V CDR1 and CDR2: DFQATT, SNEGSKA (reference sequence). The CDR3 nucleotides read TGCAGTGCCGAGGCCGGGACAGGAGTCAATCAGCCCCAGCATTTT. Encoded protein: CSAEAGTGVNQPQHF.

V and J are TRBV6-2 or TRBV6-3 and TRBJ2-5, with D hard to call. Trimming shortened V by 1 base and J by 5 bases, and 11 bases separated the two germline ends. The CDR3 totals 14 residues. Germline values: CDR1 MNHEY, CDR2 SVGEGT. CDR3 coding DNA: TGTGCCAGCAGTTACTTAGCATGGTTCGAGACCCAGTACTTC. Protein: CASSYLAWFETQYF.

This clonotype was found many times. The chain combines TRBV11-2 with TRBJ2-7; no firm D call. The CDR3 contains 12 residues. Germline CDR1 is SGHAT and CDR2 is FQNNGV. The V end was cut by 5 bases, the J end by 10 bases, with 15 bases between. CDR3 amino acids: CASSEDRAGQYF. CDR3 DNA sequence: TGTGCCAGCAGCGAGGACCGGGCAGGACAGTACTTC.

This clonotype was recorded only once. A single base is all that separates this from a far larger clone, so a read error is likely. This chain uses TRBV2 with TRBJ2-7; the D call may be TRBD1 or TRBD2 (5 bases each). The CDR3 length is 13 residues. Germline CDR1 SNHLY, CDR2 FYNNEI. The CDR3 reads CASATTNGAWGIF. The CDR3 bases are TGTGCCAGCGCTACCACCAACGGGGCGTGGGGAATCTTC.

This chain links TRBV3-1 with TRBJ1-1; 7 bases map to TRBD1. This CDR3 comprises 14 residues. J lost 2 bases, V lost 6 bases, and 6 bases had no gene match. Germline V gene lookup returns CDR1 LGHDT and CDR2 YNNKEL (reference sequence). CDR3 in amino acids: CASSRQGSNTEAFF. DNA for the CDR3: TGTGCCAGCAGTCGACAGGGTAGTAACACTGAAGCTTTCTTT.

The V gene is TRBV5-1, the J gene TRBJ2-4; 9 bases are a match to TRBD1. Trimming at V came to 2 bases and at J to 9 bases, leaving 9 bases not matched to a gene. Per the germline V gene, CDR1 is SGHRS and CDR2 is YFSETQ. The CDR3 covers 15 residues. The CDR3 region has the DNA TGCGCCAGCAGCTTCACCTCGGGACAGGGTGGCATTCAGTACTTC. Amino acid sequence: CASSFTSGQGGIQYF.

The CDR3 nucleotides are TGTGCCACCAAACGGGGAGGGGTGAACACCGGGGAGCTGTTTTTT. Protein product: CATKRGGVNTGELFF. V is TRBV6-2 or TRBV6-3 and J is TRBJ2-2, with 7 bases matching TRBD2. There are 15 residues in the CDR3. Germline CDR1 and CDR2: MNHEY and SVGEGT. The V and J ends lost 10 bases and 1 base, in that order; junction bases with no gene match: 9.

As to this clonotype: A read error likely explains this, since a far larger clone differs by one base. The rearrangement uses TRBV6-1 and TRBJ1-6; D may be TRBD1 (6 bases). V gave up 7 bases and J gave up 9 bases, with 16 bases separating them. The CDR3 consists of 14 residues. Germline loops: CDR1 MNHNS, CDR2 SASEGT. Here the CDR3 reads CASTSPQGGSPLHF. As DNA, the CDR3 is TGTGCCAGCACCTCGCCACAGGGAGGTTCACCCCTCCACTTT.